The 4 T cell receptor beta chains presented below share a single source sample, sequenced in a study of shared clonotypes between healthy human individuals. Method: immunoSEQ multiplex PCR; TCRdb's copy keeps in-frame clones and lacks some. This sample has 900,000 to 1,200,000 clones; more than 75% occur once, and the top ten carry 0.6% to 0.7%. The sequenced material came from memory CD4+ T cells from PBMCs. Subset meaning: CD45RA-negative fraction. The receptors were gathered from a man between 18 and 35 years old in good health. Some clones in this sample may be carry-over from other donors' samples.

The rearrangement uses TRBV30 and TRBJ2-3; 11 bases map to TRBD1. The V gene end was trimmed by 7 bases and the J gene end by 9 bases; junction bases not matched to a gene: 6. This CDR3 is 12 amino acids long. CDR1 is GTSNPN and CDR2 is SVGIG in the germline V gene (reference sequence). This CDR3 is CASNRDRGTQYF. CDR3 coding DNA: TGTGCCTCCAACCGGGACAGGGGGACGCAGTATTTT.

The chain combines TRBV28 with TRBJ1-1; D call uncertain. V lost 2 bases and J 0 bases, leaving 7 bases between the germline ends. CDR1 and CDR2 (germline): MDHEN, SYDVKM. The CDR3 runs to 14 residues. CDR3 in amino acids: CASSLNALNTEAFF. The CDR3 DNA sequence: TGTGCCAGCAGTTTAAACGCTCTGAACACTGAAGCTTTCTTT.

The chain combines TRBV18 with TRBJ1-1, with 9 positions matching TRBD1. Germline-derived CDR1 and CDR2 are KGHSH and LQKENI. This CDR3 comprises 14 residues. The trim removed 4 bases at V and 5 bases at J, leaving 5 bases unmatched. CDR3 amino acids: CASSLDRGWTEAFF. The CDR3 coding sequence is TGTGCCAGCTCACTAGACAGGGGGTGGACTGAAGCTTTCTTT.

The chain recombines TRBV5-1 with TRBJ1-1; no definite D call. The CDR3 consists of 13 residues. V lost 5 bases and J lost 5, with 13 bases in between. The germline V gene encodes CDR1 SGHRS and CDR2 YFSETQ. The CDR3 DNA follows: TGCGCCAGCAGGTCCCTTAGGGATACTGAAGCTTTCTTT. Amino acid sequence: CASRSLRDTEAFF.